This T cell receptor (beta chain) stems from a study of Ad26.COV2.S vaccination and SARS-CoV-2 variants. Overall study context: The trial was COV1001 and the donor's arm was Ad26.COV2.S. Study results and caveats: Comparable non-spike TCR breadth was observed in vaccine and placebo recipients. Total T cell responses were possibly underestimated by TCR breadth and depth analyses.

The assay was immunoSEQ multiplex PCR, and TCRdb's table has in-frame clones only and misses some. The sample includes around 450,000 clones, approximately 90% seen only once; the top ten take 1.5% to 2%. Concerning this clone itself: No antigen is known for it.

V lost 5 bases to trimming and J lost 2 bases, with 10 bases between them. Germline V gene sequence: CDR1 LNHDA, CDR2 SQIVND (reference sequence). The CDR3 runs 14 residues. Treatment noted: roughly 19 received Ad26.COV2.S at low or high dose, single or two shots; about 5 received placebo; per-sample allocation not given. Day 63 following the first vaccine or placebo injection was when the samples were taken. Vaccination employed an Ad26 vector expressing the Wuhan-strain SARS-CoV-2 spike. Material: peripheral blood, obtained in a trial of Ad26.COV2.S vaccine versus placebo. This receptor was taken from a person aged 18-65 years who received the Ad26.COV2.S COVID-19 vaccine or a placebo. The chain employs TRBV19 and TRBJ2-4; the D gene is possibly TRBD2 (5 bases). The CDR3 reads CASSSLASKNIQYF. The CDR3 DNA sequence: TGTGCCAGTAGTTCTCTAGCTTCCAAAAACATTCAGTACTTC.